Following are 9 T cell receptor beta chains from one sample sequenced in a study of blood T cells in healthy people across ages. The use of a sample-barcoded 5' primer and a J-beta primer mix characterized a second PCR of 7 to 11 cycles. TCRdb ran MiXCR on the 5' RACE reads and lists one entry per CDR3 protein. The sample lists around 1,500,000 distinct CDR3 sequences; under 30% were seen once. Sequences were obtained from blood. These receptors originate from a woman aged 30 to 39 in good health.

The V and J genes are TRBV20-1 and TRBJ2-1; D may be TRBD1 or TRBD2 (5 bases each). V lost 0 bases to trimming and J lost 6 bases, with 21 bases between them. Germline assignment: CDR1 DFQATT and CDR2 SNEGSKA (reference sequence). The CDR3 contains 17 residues. This chain's CDR3 is CSARDRIWGSDSNEQFF. CDR3 DNA: TGCAGTGCTAGAGACCGTATCTGGGGGTCAGATTCCAATGAGCAGTTCTTC.

V is TRBV5-1 and J is TRBJ2-7; D not resolved. The CDR3 totals 14 residues. Germline CDR1 SGHRS, CDR2 YFSETQ. The V gene lost 5 bases and the J gene lost 5 bases, with 17 bases spanning the gap. CDR3 DNA sequence: TGCGCCAGCAGTCCCGATTTCAACGAGAACGAGCAGTACTTC. Translation: CASSPDFNENEQYF.

There are many counts of this clonotype. The CDR3 DNA is TGCGCCCACCCGGGGGAGATGGGGCAGCCCCAGCATTTT. Its translation: CAHPGEMGQPQHF. This chain connects TRBV4-3 to TRBJ1-5, with a possible D match to TRBD1 (5 bases). This CDR3 comprises 13 residues. CDR1 and CDR2 from the germline V gene are LGHNA and YSLEER. Between the trimmed V and J ends, which lost 11 bases and 7 bases, there was a span of 18 bases.

V and J are TRBV6-1 and TRBJ2-2; 13 bases map to TRBD2. CDR1 MNHNS and CDR2 SASEGT come from the germline V gene. CDR3 length equals 18 residues. Trimming at V came to 6 bases and at J to 3 bases, leaving 10 bases not matched to a gene. DNA of the CDR3: TGTGCCAGCAGAAAGACTAGCGGGAGGAAGGTCGACACCGGGGAGCTGTTTTTT. Translated: CASRKTSGRKVDTGELFF.

This rearrangement joins TRBV29-1 to TRBJ2-7; TRBD1 agrees at 9 bases. The CDR3 consists of 15 residues. Germline V gives CDR1 SQVTM, CDR2 ANQGSEA. The J segment lost 7 bases and the V segment lost 6 bases, leaving 16 bases of the junction unmatched. Written as DNA, the CDR3 is TGCAGCGTCGCGAGGCCCGGGACAGGGATCAATGAGCAGTACTTC. Residues: CSVARPGTGINEQYF.

This clonotype was picked up a small number of times. The V and J genes are TRBV7-2 and TRBJ2-1; 11 bases are shared with TRBD2. With 5 bases clipped from V and 6 bases from J, the junction kept 9 bases outside the gene matches. The CDR3 spans 16 residues. Germline CDR1 SGHTA, CDR2 FQGNSA. CDR3 in amino acids: CASSPYSGGATNEQFF. In nucleotides, the CDR3 is TGTGCCAGCAGCCCATATAGCGGGGGGGCGACCAATGAGCAGTTCTTC.

In this sample, this clonotype turned up a few times. The V call is TRBV29-1, the J call TRBJ2-5; 7 positions match TRBD1. This CDR3 region has 16 residues. Per germline, CDR1 SQVTM and CDR2 ANQGSEA. V lost 7 bases, J lost 5 bases, and 19 bases stayed unmatched. CDR3 in DNA: TGCAGCGCTATTCCACCAGGACAGGCCGTGTGGGAGACCCAGTACTTC. It is translated as CSAIPPGQAVWETQYF.

This clonotype was recorded once. This may stem from a read error, because a much larger clone lies one nucleotide away. The chain combines TRBV29-1 with TRBJ2-1; D possibly corresponds to TRBD1 (6 bases). The CDR3 is made up of 13 amino acids. Germline lookup yields CDR1 SQVTM and CDR2 ANQGSEA. CDR3 in amino acids: CSVEGYRDNERFF. Here the CDR3 DNA reads TGCAGCGTTGAAGGGTATCGGGACAATGAGCGGTTCTTC.

The chain employs TRBV5-5 and TRBJ1-5, with D possibly TRBD1 on 5 matching bases. Trimming took 2 bases from V and 9 from J, leaving 21 bases between them. The CDR3 has 16 residues. Germline values: CDR1 SGHKS, CDR2 YYEKEE (reference sequence). The CDR3 spells CASSFRRDPMILPQHF. The CDR3 nucleotides read TGTGCCAGCAGCTTCCGTAGGGACCCTATGATACTGCCCCAGCATTTT. Full variable domain (missing parts from reference TRBV5-5 and TRBJ1-5): DAGVTQSPTHLIKTRGQQVTLRCSPISGHKSVSWYQQVLGQGPQFIFQYYEKEERGRGNFPDRFSARQFPNYSSELNVNALLLGDSALYLCASSFRRDPMILPQHFGDGTRLSIL.